The present T cell receptor beta chain was sequenced within a study of graft-versus-host responses after intestinal transplantation (dated by TCRdb to the early 2020s). With regard to the full study: The transplants that recipients got were multivisceral, liver-intestinal, or isolated intestinal. Every recipient was given anti-thymocyte globulin induction, then maintenance tacrolimus and steroids for around three years. Graft-versus-host and host-versus-graft alloreactive T cell clones were tracked in the graft, circulation and bone marrow after intestinal transplantation using bulk TCR-beta CDR3 sequencing. Alloreactive clones were identified by sequencing pre-transplant mixed lymphocyte reaction products and comparing them with unstimulated pre-transplant donor and recipient T cells. A cohort of under 30 intestinal transplant recipients, including one retransplant, was enrolled, and a few patients lacking pretransplant specimens were excluded. Donor T cell macrochimerism was defined as a peak of at least 4% donor T cells among recipient peripheral blood mononuclear cells. Rather than being sequenced by the commercial service, samples from a few later patients were sequenced in-house on an Illumina MiSeq and processed with MiXCR. General findings and caveats noted by the study authors: The relatively low number and heterogeneity of intestinal transplant patients limited the conclusions. GvH clones were detected in recipient bone marrow, and some appeared earlier in ileal mucosa or blood, consistent with an intestinal mucosal origin. Early after transplant, peak levels of circulating GvH clones were found to be associated with declines in HvG clones. In patients with donor T cell macrochimerism, the allografts had high GvH to HvG T cell clonal ratios.

What the time point label conveys for this sample: cells obtained before transplantation from donor or recipient. CD3+CD4+ and CD3+CD8+ populations were FACS-sorted from unstimulated pre-transplant donor and recipient cells taken from spleen or lymph nodes. The library came from the immunoSEQ multiplex PCR assay. For most patients, genomic DNA was isolated using the Qiagen DNeasy Blood and Tissue Kit and was shipped frozen to Adaptive Biotechnologies for TCR sequencing. High-throughput TCR-beta CDR3 sequencing of genomic DNA from most patients was performed by Adaptive Biotechnologies. The original methods were these. Adaptive's ImmunoSEQ software was the source of the TCR sequencing data for 15 to 20 patients, while a few other patients were processed with MiXCR and VDJtools. To correct CD4 versus CD8 sorting errors, sequences present in both subsets at a frequency ratio below 5:1 were removed. CDR3 nucleotide sequences shared between donor and recipient were removed because their origin could not be assigned. To be classed as alloreactive, a clone needed at least 2-fold expansion over unstimulated cells and a minimum CFSE-low frequency of 0.002% (template counts) or 0.001% (read counts). Clones detected in sequenced pre-transplant spleen, lymph node, or MLR CFSE-low populations of the donor or recipient were defined as mappable. Cumulative frequency of alloreactive clones was calculated as a percentage of all sequences weighted by copy number. TCRdb limited this immuneACCESS table to in-frame rearrangements with V and J called. A share of clones is missing; checked studies link under half to unresolved V genes, and the rest is unexplained. That table supplies the V and J calls and clone size; D and trimming were determined from the DNA. Present in this sample are tens of thousands of clones, roughly 92% of which were seen just once. The ten most abundant clones make up about 0.28% of the sample.

Regarding this clone: What antigen it recognizes has not been identified. Base qualities are not provided; no much larger clone lies one nucleotide away. The sample holds other DNA sequences that translate to the same CDR3.

According to the germline V gene, CDR1 reads SNHLY and CDR2 reads FYNNEI. Trimming takes 1 base from V and 6 bases from J, and the germline ends sit 16 bases apart. The CDR3 runs 16 residues from the cysteine to the phenylalanine. Here the CDR3 DNA is all that survives: 48 bases in frame from base 1. This clonotype was sampled from a human donor who received an intestinal transplant. The chain is made from TRBV2 and TRBJ1-5, and perhaps TRBD1 as D gene, on 6 matching bases. Sequencing used unstimulated CD4+ T cells sorted from spleen or lymph node cells, obtained before intestinal transplant. The DNA is as follows: TGTGCCAGCAGTGAAGACGGGTCGGGGGGGGCTCAGCCCCAGCATTTT. It translates as CASSEDGSGGAQPQHF.